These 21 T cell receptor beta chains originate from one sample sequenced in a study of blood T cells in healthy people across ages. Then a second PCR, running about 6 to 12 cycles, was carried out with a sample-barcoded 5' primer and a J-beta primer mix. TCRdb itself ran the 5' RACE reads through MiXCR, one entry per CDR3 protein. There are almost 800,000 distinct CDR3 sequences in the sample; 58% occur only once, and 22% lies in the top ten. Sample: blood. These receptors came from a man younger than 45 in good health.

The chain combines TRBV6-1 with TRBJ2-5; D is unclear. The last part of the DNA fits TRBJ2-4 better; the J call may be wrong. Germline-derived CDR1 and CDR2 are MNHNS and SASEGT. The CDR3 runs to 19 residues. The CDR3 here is CASSESGRLKKRAKNIQYF. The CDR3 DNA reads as TGTGCCAGCAGTGAAAGTGGACGCTTAAAAAAGAGGGCCAAAAACATTCAGTACTTC.

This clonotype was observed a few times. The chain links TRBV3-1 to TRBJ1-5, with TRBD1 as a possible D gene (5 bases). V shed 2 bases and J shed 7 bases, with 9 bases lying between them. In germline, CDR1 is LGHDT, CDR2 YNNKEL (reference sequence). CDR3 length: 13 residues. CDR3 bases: TGTGCCAGCAGCCAATCAGGGAACCAGCCCCAGCATTTT. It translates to CASSQSGNQPQHF.

As DNA, the CDR3 is TGTGCCAGCAGCCCCCGACAGGGCCACTTTAAACTGTTTTTT. Translation: CASSPRQGHFKLFF. The V and J genes are TRBV7-2 and TRBJ1-4, with 7 nucleotides matching TRBD1. V was clipped by 5 bases and J by 11 bases; unmatched bases: 11. The CDR3 has 14 residues. Germline CDR1 reads SGHTA; CDR2 reads FQGNSA.

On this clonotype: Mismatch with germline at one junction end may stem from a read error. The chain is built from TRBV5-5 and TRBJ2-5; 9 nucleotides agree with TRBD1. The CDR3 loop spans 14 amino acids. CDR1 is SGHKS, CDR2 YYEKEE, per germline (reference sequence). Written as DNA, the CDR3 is TGTGCCAGCAGCCTGGACAGGGGACGTGGGACCCGGTACTTC. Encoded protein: CASSLDRGRGTRYF.

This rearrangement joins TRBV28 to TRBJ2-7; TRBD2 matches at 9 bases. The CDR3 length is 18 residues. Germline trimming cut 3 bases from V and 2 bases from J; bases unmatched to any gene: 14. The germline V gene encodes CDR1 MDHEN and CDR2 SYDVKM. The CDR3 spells CASSFLGLSSGGTYEQYF. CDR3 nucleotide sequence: TGTGCCAGCAGTTTTTTGGGGTTGAGTAGCGGGGGAACCTACGAGCAGTACTTC.

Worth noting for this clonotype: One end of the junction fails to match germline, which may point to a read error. The CDR3 loop is CAGSPGGSYEQYF. CDR3 coding DNA: TGTGCCGGCAGTCCAGGGGGGTCCTACGAGCAGTACTTC. V usage is TRBV6-5 and J usage is TRBJ2-7, with a possible D match to TRBD1 (7 bases). Per germline, CDR1 MNHEY and CDR2 SVGAGI. CDR3 length: 13 residues.

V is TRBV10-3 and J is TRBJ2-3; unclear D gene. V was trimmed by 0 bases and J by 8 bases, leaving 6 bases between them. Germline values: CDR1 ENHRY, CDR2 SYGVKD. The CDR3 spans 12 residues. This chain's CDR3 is CAISESVSTQYF. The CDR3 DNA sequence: TGTGCCATCAGTGAGTCCGTATCTACGCAGTATTTT.

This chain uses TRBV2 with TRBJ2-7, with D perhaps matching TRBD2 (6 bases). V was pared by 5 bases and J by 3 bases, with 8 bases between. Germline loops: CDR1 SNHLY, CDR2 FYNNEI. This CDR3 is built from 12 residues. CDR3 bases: TGTGCCAGCAGTTCGGGAGACTACGAGCAGTACTTC. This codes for CASSSGDYEQYF.

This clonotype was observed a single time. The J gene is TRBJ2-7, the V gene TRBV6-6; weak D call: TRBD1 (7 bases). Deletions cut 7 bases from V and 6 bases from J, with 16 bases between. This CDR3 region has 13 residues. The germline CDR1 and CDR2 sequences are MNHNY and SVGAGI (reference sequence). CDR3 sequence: CASTGGIGGEQYF. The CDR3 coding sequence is TGTGCCAGCACAGGGGGGATAGGCGGCGAGCAGTACTTC.

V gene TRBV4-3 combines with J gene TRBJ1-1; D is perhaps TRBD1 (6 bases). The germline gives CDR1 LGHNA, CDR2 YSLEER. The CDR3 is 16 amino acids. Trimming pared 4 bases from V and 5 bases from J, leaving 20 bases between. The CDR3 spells CASSRVGGLGRTEAFF. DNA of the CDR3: TGCGCCAGCAGCCGCGTGGGGGGGCTAGGAAGAACTGAAGCTTTCTTT.

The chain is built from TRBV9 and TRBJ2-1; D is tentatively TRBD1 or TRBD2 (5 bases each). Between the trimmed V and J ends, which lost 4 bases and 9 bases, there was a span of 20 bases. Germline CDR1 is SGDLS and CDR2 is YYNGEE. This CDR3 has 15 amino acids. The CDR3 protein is CASSSTGPNRGEQFF. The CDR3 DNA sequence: TGTGCCAGCAGCTCGACGGGGCCCAACCGGGGTGAGCAGTTCTTC.

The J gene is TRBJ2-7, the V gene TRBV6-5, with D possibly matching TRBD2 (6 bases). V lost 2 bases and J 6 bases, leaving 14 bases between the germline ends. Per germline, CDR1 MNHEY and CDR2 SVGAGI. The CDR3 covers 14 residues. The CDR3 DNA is TGTGCCAGCAGTTACGTCGGGAGCGTCCGCGAGCAGTACTTC. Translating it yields CASSYVGSVREQYF.

CDR3 region: CASRGLAGGHEQFF. The CDR3 DNA sequence: TGTGCCAGCAGAGGACTAGCGGGGGGGCATGAGCAGTTCTTC. V is TRBV12-3 or TRBV12-4 and J is TRBJ2-1; 15 nucleotides agree with TRBD2. V gave up 6 bases and J gave up 8 bases; unmatched junction bases: 2. The CDR3 totals 14 residues.

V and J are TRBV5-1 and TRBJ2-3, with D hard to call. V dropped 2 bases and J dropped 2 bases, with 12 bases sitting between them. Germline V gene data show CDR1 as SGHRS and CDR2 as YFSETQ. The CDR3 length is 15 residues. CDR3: CASSFSNHYTDTQYF. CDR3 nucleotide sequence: TGCGCCAGCAGCTTCTCCAATCACTACACAGATACGCAGTATTTT. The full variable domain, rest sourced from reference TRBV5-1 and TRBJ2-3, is KAGVTQTPRYLIKTRGQQVTLSCSPISGHRSVSWYQQTPGQGLQFLFEYFSETQRNKGNFPGRFSGRQFSNSRSEMNVSTLELGDSALYLCASSFSNHYTDTQYFGPGTRLTVL.

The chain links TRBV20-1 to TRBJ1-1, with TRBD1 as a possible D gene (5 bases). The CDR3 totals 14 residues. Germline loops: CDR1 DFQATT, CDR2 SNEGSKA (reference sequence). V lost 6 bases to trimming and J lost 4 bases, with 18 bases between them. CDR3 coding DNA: TGCAGTGCCGGGACCCATGACTGGGGCACTGAAGCTTTCTTT. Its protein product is CSAGTHDWGTEAFF.

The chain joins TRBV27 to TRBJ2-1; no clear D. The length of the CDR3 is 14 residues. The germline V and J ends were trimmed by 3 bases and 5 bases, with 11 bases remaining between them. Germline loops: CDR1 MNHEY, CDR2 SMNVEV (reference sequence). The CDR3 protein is CASSFKGPHNEQFF. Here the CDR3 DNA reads TGTGCCAGCAGTTTTAAGGGCCCACACAATGAGCAGTTCTTC.

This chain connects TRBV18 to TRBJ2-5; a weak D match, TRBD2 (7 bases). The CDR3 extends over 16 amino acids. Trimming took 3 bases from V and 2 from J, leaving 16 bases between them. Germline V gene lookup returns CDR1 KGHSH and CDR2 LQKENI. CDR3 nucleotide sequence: TGTGCCAGCTCACCGATCGGGGGGCGAGTTCAAGAGACCCAGTACTTC. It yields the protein CASSPIGGRVQETQYF.

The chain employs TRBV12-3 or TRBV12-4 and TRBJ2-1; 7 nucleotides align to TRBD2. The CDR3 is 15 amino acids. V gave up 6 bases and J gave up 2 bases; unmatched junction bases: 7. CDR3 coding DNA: TGTGCCAGCAGCCGGACCCGGGGGGCCTACAATGAGCAGTTCTTC. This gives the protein CASSRTRGAYNEQFF.

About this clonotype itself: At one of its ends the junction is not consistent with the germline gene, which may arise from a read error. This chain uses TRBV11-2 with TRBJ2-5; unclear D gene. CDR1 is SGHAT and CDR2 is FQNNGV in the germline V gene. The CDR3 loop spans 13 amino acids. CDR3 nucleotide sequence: TGTGTCAGCAGTTCTAACTCGGTCGAGACCCAGTACTTC. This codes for CVSSSNSVETQYF.

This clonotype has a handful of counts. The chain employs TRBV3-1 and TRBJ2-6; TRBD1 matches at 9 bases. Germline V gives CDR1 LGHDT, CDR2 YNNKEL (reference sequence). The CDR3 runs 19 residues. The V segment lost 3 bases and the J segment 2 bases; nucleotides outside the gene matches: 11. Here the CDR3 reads CASSQRPFDRGAGANVLTF. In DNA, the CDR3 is TGTGCCAGCAGCCAGAGACCGTTTGACAGGGGGGCTGGGGCCAACGTCCTGACTTTC. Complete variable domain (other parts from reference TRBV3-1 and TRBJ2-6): DTAVSQTPKYLVTQMGNDKSIKCEQNLGHDTMYWYKQDSKKFLKIMFSYNNKELIINETVPNRFSPKSPDKAHLNLHINSLELGDSAVYFCASSQRPFDRGAGANVLTFGAGSRLTVL.

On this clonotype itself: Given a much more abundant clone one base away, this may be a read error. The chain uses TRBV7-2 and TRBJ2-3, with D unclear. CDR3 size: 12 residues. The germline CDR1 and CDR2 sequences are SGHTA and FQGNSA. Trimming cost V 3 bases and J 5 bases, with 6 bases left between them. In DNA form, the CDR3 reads TGTGCCAGCAGCTTCTACAGAGATACGCAGTATTTT. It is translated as CASSFYRDTQYF.